This T cell receptor beta chain was recovered during a study of cytomegalovirus exposure and HLA in healthy donors (dated by TCRdb to about 2017). Notes on the research overall: In an earlier analysis of approximately 500 of the donors, around 290 Gb of sequence data and approximately 100 million unique TCR beta sequences from about 180 million T cells were reported. An early release that covered about 640 HLA-typed donors contained 250 to 350 gigabases of sequencing data and 80 million or so unique TCR sequences. Every discovery cohort repertoire had been produced on one sequencing platform. A later analysis re-analyzed previously published TCR beta repertoires from 550 to 700 donors and added high-resolution HLA genotyping to study TCR occurrence patterns. Using immunosequencing, the study profiled T cell repertoires from some 670 subjects and related those repertoires to cytomegalovirus serostatus. Donor age, sex, ethnicity and CMV serostatus were compiled together with the repertoire data. To decide whether each TCR beta V gene segment behaved as functional or pseudogenic, an earlier analysis of several hundred of the donors relied on high-throughput TCR beta sequencing. Genome-wide SNP genotypes for about 65% of the roughly 700 donors were used in a later genetic analysis, which treated that subset as a discovery cohort. The genetic ancestry cluster associated with self-reported Caucasian donors included around four fifths of the 300 to 450 genotyped donors. In the later analysis, no new phenotypic data were used to find candidate immune exposures; instead, reliance was placed on TCR beta sequences and their occurrence across donors. Class I and class II HLA loci were covered by the typing at four-digit resolution. Four to six DR-DQ haplotypes were handled as single units for association and clustering, since linkage in the cohort was strong. In addition to the first cohort of 666 subjects, a separate validation cohort of under 150 different subjects was used. To predict cytomegalovirus infection status, the study brought together high-throughput TCR immunosequencing, statistical association of individual TCRs with disease status, and machine learning. The number of typed donors differed by locus: about 629-630 for A, B, C, DRB1 and DQB1; some 540 for DQA1; some 590 for DPA1; and 400 to 480 for DPB1. The aim of the study was to test whether cataloging public T cell receptors could identify signatures of past pathogen exposure. Among under 450 genotyped donors of the cohort, an average of approximately 230,000 unique TCR beta nucleotide sequences were sequenced per donor, roughly a sixth of them non-productive.

What the research found in general, with its limitations: In a later analysis, the rate of TCR association differed among HLA loci, with DRB1 alleles having the most associated TCRs and HLA-C alleles having the fewest. Correlated functional status among segregating V segments might reflect linkage disequilibrium, but an unknown experimental factor could not be ruled out. The study listed around 160 TCR beta chains as associated with cytomegalovirus. Because HLA typing was unavailable for some donors at each locus, only the typed subset was used in association tests. Compared with the approximately 600-donor mean, donors in an Asian-associated ancestry cluster had fewer N-insertions in productive TCRs, according to a later genetic analysis. A further reported finding was that TCR beta sequences accurately predicted the HLA-A and HLA-B alleles for most subjects in the first cohort. Because counts were too low, about 18 rarely observed V segments, including chromosome 9 orphons, were excluded from the earlier analysis of several hundred of the donors. Broadly in line with IMGT annotations, most TCR beta V segments showed up in productive rearrangements about 87% or about 30% of the time in an earlier analysis of a few hundred of the donors. Because the 87-base-pair reads could not distinguish some IMGT-functional V segments, including TRBV6-2 and TRBV6-3, those segments were excluded. The classifier was reported to diagnose cytomegalovirus status with high specificity and sensitivity in both the original and validation cohorts. While some public TCRs were present in many individuals, most TCR sequences turned up only very rarely across donors. A few of the identified cytomegalovirus-associated TCR beta chains were confirmed in vitro to be specific for cytomegalovirus antigens. CMV serostatus was the only immune exposure information available for the cohort. The authors suggested that the approach could potentially be extended to other disease states and immunological phenotypes. A later analysis found that most CMV-associated TCR beta chains appeared HLA-restricted, with HLA associations seemingly driven largely by CMV exposure. A group of highly shared sequence variants was considered likely to be a technical artifact of the sequencing pipeline. In a later analysis, HLA-associated TCR beta chains showed more clonal expansion and lower generation probabilities than non-associated chains that were equally common. V-gene and J-gene trimming of TCR beta chains was associated with a missense DCLRE1C variant in a later genetic analysis, and the association was replicated in an independent cohort. At a false discovery rate of 0.05, a later analysis linked about 16,000 TCR beta sequences to specific HLA alleles. The cohort was sequenced for TCR beta chains only, and without alpha or paired-chain data the features that could be detected were limited. Several of the top co-occurrence clusters appeared to be linked to parvovirus B19, influenza, CMV and Epstein-Barr virus, according to a later analysis. Sequencing depth was assumed to be roughly uniform across donors in the presence/absence analyses, though that assumption may not hold. Strong co-occurrence of HLA alleles, especially DR and DQ, made assigning TCR associations to individual alleles difficult.

Receptor amplification or capture employed the immunoSEQ multiplex PCR assay. A mixture of 60 forward primers for TCR Vbeta segments and 13 reverse primers for TCR Jbeta segments was used in the multiplex PCR. The CDR3 region of rearranged TCR beta genes was amplified from genomic DNA by a multiplex PCR assay. The amplified TCR beta libraries were sequenced on the Illumina HiSeq System as 87-base-pair reads. Under the source paper's analysis protocol: Across the 670 or so repertoires, a later analysis counted approximately 75 million unique TCR beta chains, roughly 11 million of which were shared by at least two donors. A nearest-neighbor algorithm error-corrected the raw reads and collapsed the reads into unique sequences, merging closely related sequences to remove PCR and sequencing errors. To assign V, D and J gene segments, CDR3 sequences were aligned to IMGT reference sequences. For a sequence to be retained, a match of at least six nucleotides to both a V gene segment and a J gene segment was required. A rearrangement counted as productive if the CDR3 had no stop codons and remained in frame with V and J, and every other rearrangement counted as non-productive. Following IMGT convention, CDR3 was defined as the stretch from the second conserved V-encoded cysteine to the conserved J-encoded phenylalanine. Sequences without an unambiguous match to a single V gene segment were excluded from the earlier analysis of about 630 of the donors. In an earlier analysis of a few hundred of the donors, a V segment was called functional when productive rearrangements were above 56.7%, and segregating when the standard deviation between donors exceeded 5%. A statistical classification framework was built for diagnosing cytomegalovirus status from the catalog of TCR beta chain sequences. In a later analysis, V and J genes were assigned by comparing TCR nucleotide sequences against IMGT/GENE-DB human TR gene sequences. The TCRdist pipeline was used in a later analysis to assign CDR3 sequences and most-parsimonious VDJ recombination scenarios. In a later analysis, each TCR beta chain was defined by its CDR3 amino acid sequence together with its V-gene family, and reads lacking a unique V-gene family were excluded. As a way to deal with suspected cross-contamination and a sequencing artifact, a later analysis dropped hundreds of nucleotide sequences that were highly shared and had low generation probability. In a later analysis, a clonal expansion index for each public chain was calculated from normalized within-repertoire ranks of inferred template counts. In a later analysis, generation probabilities were computed with a VDJ recombination model fitted to out-of-frame rearrangements, and the resulting probabilities were checked against IGoR. In a later analysis, hypergeometric tests were used to score TCR-TCR, TCR-HLA and TCR-CMV co-occurrence, with a repertoire-size bias correction applied to TCR pairs. In a later analysis, false discovery rates were estimated by permuting HLA or CMV assignments 20 times. A later analysis grouped co-occurring TCRs with DBSCAN, adding TCRdist sequence similarity when clustering within HLA-allele-positive subsets. Co-occurrence clustering excluded repertoires with fewer than 30,000 or more than 120,000 public chains, plus five with anomalous nucleotide sharing. Sourced from immuneACCESS, this table was stored by TCRdb with only in-frame sequences that have V and J called. A share of the clones is absent; for the studies checked, an unresolved V gene accounts for under half, and the remainder has no known explanation. V and J calls and clone size are given by that table; D and trimming were obtained from the DNA. Recorded for this sample are around 170,000 clones; around 81% of them occurred a single time. The leading ten clones occupy around 1.5% of the sample.

Spanning cysteine to phenylalanine, the CDR3 consists of 16 amino acids. The DNA shown is the 48-base CDR3, in frame from base 1. The germline V gene gives CDR1 as MGHRA and CDR2 as YSYEKL. The cohort was made up of about 670 healthy bone marrow donors. At the time of sampling, every cohort member was nominally healthy, though immune exposures that went unrecorded were likely present. The donor tested CMV seronegative, placing the donor among the 350 or so seronegative members of the cohort. A peripheral blood sample was collected from each donor, and TCR beta sequencing was performed on peripheral blood mononuclear cells. The Qiagen DNeasy Blood Extraction Kit was used to extract genomic DNA from the blood cell samples. With respect to this clone: Which antigen it targets is not known. At one end, the junction sequence differs from germline, possibly due to a read error.

The V and J segments used are TRBV4-1 and TRBJ2-6, with TRBD1 perhaps the D gene, on 5 matching bases. The TCR sequence derives from a man aged 35 to 55 in good health and CMV-seronegative. Sequencing was carried out using PBMCs. The sequenced DNA is TGCGCCAGCAGCCAAGTAGTAGGCTCTGGGGCCAACGGCCTGACTTTC. Its product reads: CASSQVVGSGANGLTF.